The 25 T cell receptor beta chains below come from one sample, sequenced in a study of blood T cell repertoires in COVID-19 (dated by TCRdb to about 2020). Library preparation was by the immunoSEQ multiplex PCR assay. The table was pulled from immuneACCESS by TCRdb, which kept in-frame rearrangements only. Such tables lose some clones; where checked, under half of the loss comes from unresolved V genes, and the rest has no known cause. The sample table contains about 85,000 clones; only one count was recorded for 70% to 85% of them. The top ten constitute over 10% of the sample. What was sequenced was peripheral blood. These receptors all come from a human donor in a cohort sampled during active COVID-19.

The V and J genes are TRBV5-1 and TRBJ1-6; no clear D gene. This CDR3 has 15 amino acids. V gave up 6 bases and J gave up 7 bases, with 17 bases separating them. Germline CDR1 and CDR2: SGHRS and YFSETQ. The CDR3 is CASTEGGGPNSPLHF. Here the CDR3 DNA reads TGCGCCAGCACCGAGGGAGGCGGCCCAAATTCACCCCTCCACTTT.

This clone was detected a few times. The chain combines TRBV5-1 with TRBJ2-7, with TRBD1 matching over 7 bases. This CDR3 is built from 15 residues. Germline CDR1 reads SGHRS; CDR2 reads YFSETQ. Losses at the gene ends were 3 bases for V and 4 bases for J; bases not matched to a gene: 10. Here the CDR3 DNA reads TGCGCCAGCAGCTCCCGGGGTGACAGGGCATACGAGCAGTACTTC. Its translation: CASSSRGDRAYEQYF.

The V and J genes are TRBV12-3 or TRBV12-4 and TRBJ1-3; TRBD1 aligns across 7 bases. The length of the CDR3 is 13 residues. The trim removed 5 bases at V and 4 bases at J, leaving 2 bases unmatched. The CDR3 sequence: CASSPGQGNTIYF. The CDR3 bases are TGTGCCAGCAGTCCGGGACAGGGAAACACCATATATTTT.

The rearrangement joins TRBV7-9 to TRBJ2-3; 9 bases are shared with TRBD2. The germline gives CDR1 SEHNR, CDR2 FQNEAQ (reference sequence). The length of the CDR3 is 16 residues. V gave up 6 bases and J gave up 4 bases; unmatched junction bases: 11. The CDR3 coding sequence is TGTGCCAGCAGTCCGGCGCGGGGGGGCGCGGCAGATACGCAGTATTTT. It specifies CASSPARGGAADTQYF. The whole variable domain, remainder taken from reference TRBV7-9 and TRBJ2-3, is DTGVSQNPRHKITKRGQNVTFRCDPISEHNRLYWYRQTLGQGPEFLTYFQNEAQLEKSRLLSDRFSAERPKGSFSTLEIQRTEQGDSAMYLCASSPARGGAADTQYFGPGTRLTVL.

V gene TRBV7-9 combines with J gene TRBJ1-1; TRBD1 aligns across 12 bases. CDR1 and CDR2 from the germline V gene are SEHNR and FQNEAQ (reference sequence). There are 17 residues in the CDR3. The ends lost 5 bases at V and 3 bases at J; junction bases unmatched: 10. Here the CDR3 reads CASSQSRDRGLDTEAFF. The DNA of the CDR3 is TGTGCCAGCAGCCAATCCCGGGACAGGGGGCTTGACACTGAAGCTTTCTTT.

The chain employs TRBV19 and TRBJ1-6; TRBD1 agrees at 9 bases. In germline, CDR1 is LNHDA, CDR2 SQIVND (reference sequence). The V gene end was trimmed by 2 bases and the J gene end by 0 bases; junction bases not matched to a gene: 5. The CDR3 runs 18 residues. CDR3 region: CASSIPGQGSSYNSPLHF. In DNA, the CDR3 is TGTGCCAGTAGTATACCCGGACAGGGGAGCTCCTATAATTCACCCCTCCACTTT.

The chain carries TRBV5-1 and TRBJ1-4; tentatively, D is TRBD1 (6 bases). V gave up 7 bases and J gave up 8 bases, with 18 bases separating them. Germline V gene data show CDR1 as SGHRS and CDR2 as YFSETQ. This CDR3 is 14 amino acids long. Here the CDR3 reads CASGQGSREEKLFF. The CDR3 DNA follows: TGCGCCAGCGGCCAGGGGTCCAGGGAAGAAAAACTGTTTTTT. Looking up the rest from reference TRBV5-1 and TRBJ1-4 gives the full variable domain: KAGVTQTPRYLIKTRGQQVTLSCSPISGHRSVSWYQQTPGQGLQFLFEYFSETQRNKGNFPGRFSGRQFSNSRSEMNVSTLELGDSALYLCASGQGSREEKLFFGSGTQLSVL.

V is TRBV9 and J is TRBJ1-2, with D unclear. Per germline, CDR1 SGDLS and CDR2 YYNGEE. V was trimmed by 0 bases and J by 0 bases, leaving 3 bases between them. This CDR3 is built from 13 residues. In nucleotides, the CDR3 is TGTGCCAGCAGCGTAGGAGCTAACTATGGCTACACCTTC. It translates to CASSVGANYGYTF.

This rearrangement joins TRBV30 to TRBJ1-2; 11 nucleotides align to TRBD1. Trimming removed 5 bases from V and 7 bases from J; junction bases left unmatched: 9. CDR1 is GTSNPN and CDR2 is SVGIG in the germline V gene (reference sequence). The CDR3 totals 14 residues. CDR3 sequence reads: CAWVRDRGVGGYTF. CDR3 coding DNA: TGTGCCTGGGTTAGGGACAGGGGGGTTGGTGGCTACACCTTC.

The J gene is TRBJ1-3, the V gene TRBV19; 8 bases agree with TRBD1. The CDR3 sequence is 15 residues long. J was trimmed by 0 bases and V by 6 bases; bases with no gene match: 4. CDR1 is LNHDA and CDR2 is SQIVND in the germline V gene (reference sequence). CDR3: CASRPQGVSGNTIYF. CDR3 nucleotides: TGTGCCAGTAGACCACAGGGGGTCTCTGGAAACACCATATATTTT. Together with reference TRBV19 and TRBJ1-3, the CDR3 gives the full variable domain: DGGITQSPKYLFRKEGQNVTLSCEQNLNHDAMYWYRQDPGQGLRLIYYSQIVNDFQKGDIAEGYSVSREKKESFPLTVTSAQKNPTAFYLCASRPQGVSGNTIYFGEGSWLTVV.

V is TRBV5-5 and J is TRBJ1-2; 7 nucleotides line up with TRBD1. The CDR3 covers 13 residues. Germline CDR1 and CDR2: SGHKS and YYEKEE (reference sequence). The V and J ends lost 4 bases and 7 bases, in that order; junction bases with no gene match: 7. The CDR3 bases are TGTGCCAGCAGCCTCTTGACAGGGACTGGCTACACCTTC. It specifies CASSLLTGTGYTF.

The V call is TRBV6-4, the J call TRBJ1-4; no firm D call. Looked up from germline, CDR1 is MRHNA and CDR2 is SNTAGT. V dropped 3 bases and J dropped 3 bases, with 14 bases sitting between them. There are 16 residues in the CDR3. CDR3 sequence (DNA): TGTGCCAGCAGTGAGGAGGGTATTTGGGCTAATGAAAAACTGTTTTTT. Amino acids: CASSEEGIWANEKLFF.

The genes are TRBV27 and TRBJ1-1; D is possibly TRBD1 (5 bases). Deletions cut 8 bases from V and 4 bases from J, with 14 bases between. In germline, CDR1 is MNHEY, CDR2 SMNVEV (reference sequence). The CDR3 spans 13 residues. This chain's CDR3 is CASGVGGGTEAFF. The CDR3 DNA reads as TGTGCCAGCGGAGTCGGGGGAGGCACTGAAGCTTTCTTT.

This clone showed up just once. This chain links TRBV6-5 with TRBJ2-7, with 9 bases aligning to TRBD1. Trimming at V came to 4 bases and at J to 6 bases, leaving 7 bases not matched to a gene. This CDR3 comprises 14 residues. The germline gives CDR1 MNHEY, CDR2 SVGAGI. CDR3 in DNA: TGTGCCAGCAGTTGGGACAGGGCGAGGCGCGAGCAGTACTTC. It encodes CASSWDRARREQYF.

V is TRBV7-6 and J is TRBJ2-7; D might be TRBD1 (5 bases). The germline gives CDR1 SGHVS, CDR2 FNYEAQ. V lost 1 base and J 3 bases, leaving 19 bases between the germline ends. The CDR3 is 17 residues long. The chain's CDR3 is CASSLDRRVSPIYEQYF. The DNA of the CDR3 is TGTGCCAGCAGCTTAGACCGCAGGGTGAGCCCGATCTACGAGCAGTACTTC.

The rearrangement joins TRBV6-5 to TRBJ2-7; 10 nucleotides line up with TRBD2. CDR3 length: 13 amino acids. Germline V gene lookup returns CDR1 MNHEY and CDR2 SVGAGI. V dropped 6 bases and J dropped 2; count of bases not matched to a gene: 1. The CDR3 spells CASRLAGTYEQYF. The CDR3 DNA reads TGTGCCAGCAGACTAGCGGGGACCTACGAGCAGTACTTC.

V gene TRBV9 combines with J gene TRBJ2-2; maybe TRBD1 (6 bases). Germline V CDR1 and CDR2: SGDLS, YYNGEE. The CDR3 covers 16 residues. V dropped 0 bases and J dropped 7 bases, with 16 bases sitting between them. For the CDR3, the DNA is TGTGCCAGCAGCGTAGTCCCTACAGGGTCGGGCGGGGAGCTGTTTTTT. Amino acid sequence: CASSVVPTGSGGELFF.

The chain combines TRBV5-1 with TRBJ2-1, with 9 bases matching TRBD2. The CDR3 sequence is 16 residues long. V shed 0 bases, J shed 6 bases, and the junction held 7 bases outside the gene matches. Germline V gene lookup returns CDR1 SGHRS and CDR2 YFSETQ. The CDR3 bases are TGCGCCAGCAGCTTGGCCGGAGGACTAGCGACCAATGAGCAGTTCTTC. It is translated as CASSLAGGLATNEQFF.

The genes are TRBV4-1 and TRBJ1-2; D is possibly TRBD1 (5 bases). Germline lookup yields CDR1 MGHRA and CDR2 YSYEKL. The CDR3 covers 16 residues. V dropped 2 bases and J dropped 3 bases, with 16 bases sitting between them. The CDR3 region is CASSQIGMGGDYGYTF. For the CDR3, the DNA is TGCGCCAGCAGCCAAATTGGAATGGGAGGGGACTATGGCTACACCTTC.

CDR3 sequence reads: CAWGFGVQNIQYF. DNA for the CDR3: TGTGCCTGGGGGTTCGGGGTTCAAAACATTCAGTACTTC. V gene TRBV30 combines with J gene TRBJ2-4; tentatively, D is TRBD2 (5 bases). V shed 5 bases and J shed 5 bases, with 13 bases lying between them. CDR1 is GTSNPN and CDR2 is SVGIG in the germline V gene (reference sequence). This CDR3 is built from 13 residues. Drawing the rest from reference TRBV30 and TRBJ2-4, the complete variable domain is SQTIHQWPATLVQPVGSPLSLECTVEGTSNPNLYWYRQAAGRGLQLLFYSVGIGQISSEVPQNLSASRPQDRQFILSSKKLLLSDSGFYLCAWGFGVQNIQYFGAGTRLSVL.

This rearrangement joins TRBV12-3 or TRBV12-4 to TRBJ1-5, with no clear D. The CDR3 loop spans 13 amino acids. V lost 0 bases to trimming and J lost 4 bases, with 4 bases between them. CDR3 nucleotides: TGTGCCAGCAGTTTAGCCACAAATCAGCCCCAGCATTTT. It specifies CASSLATNQPQHF.

The chain couples TRBV15 to TRBJ2-5, with D perhaps TRBD1 (6 bases). CDR3 size: 14 residues. The V end was cut by 3 bases, the J end by 2 bases, with 10 bases between. Germline lookup yields CDR1 LNHNV and CDR2 YYDKDF (reference sequence). DNA for the CDR3: TGTGCCACCAGCAGTGGAGGACAGCAAGAGACCCAGTACTTC. It is translated as CATSSGGQQETQYF.

DNA of the CDR3: TGTGCCAGCAGTTCCCTCAGGGATCAGCCCCAGCATTTT. Translated, it gives CASSSLRDQPQHF. The V and J genes are TRBV27 and TRBJ1-5; a possible D gene is TRBD1 (5 bases). Germline V CDR1 and CDR2: MNHEY, SMNVEV (reference sequence). CDR3 length: 13 residues. Trimming left V 4 bases short and J 5 bases short, with 9 bases between.

The chain has TRBV3-1 (or the pseudogene TRBV3-2) and TRBJ1-3, with a possible D match to TRBD1 (6 bases). The CDR3 totals 14 residues. V shed 5 bases and J shed 2 bases, with 10 bases lying between them. Germline V gene lookup returns CDR1 LGHDT and CDR2 YNNKEL (reference sequence). DNA of the CDR3: TGTGCCAGCAGCACGAGGGGGACTGGAAACACCATATATTTT. As protein: CASSTRGTGNTIYF.

This sequence joins TRBV2 and TRBJ2-7; tentative D call: TRBD1 (6 bases). The CDR3 contains 16 residues. The V gene lost 2 bases and the J gene lost 1 base, with 15 bases spanning the gap. Germline V gives CDR1 SNHLY, CDR2 FYNNEI. CDR3 sequence (DNA): TGTGCCAGCAGTGAATTCCAGGGGCGTGGATCCTACGAGCAGTACTTC. Its translation: CASSEFQGRGSYEQYF.